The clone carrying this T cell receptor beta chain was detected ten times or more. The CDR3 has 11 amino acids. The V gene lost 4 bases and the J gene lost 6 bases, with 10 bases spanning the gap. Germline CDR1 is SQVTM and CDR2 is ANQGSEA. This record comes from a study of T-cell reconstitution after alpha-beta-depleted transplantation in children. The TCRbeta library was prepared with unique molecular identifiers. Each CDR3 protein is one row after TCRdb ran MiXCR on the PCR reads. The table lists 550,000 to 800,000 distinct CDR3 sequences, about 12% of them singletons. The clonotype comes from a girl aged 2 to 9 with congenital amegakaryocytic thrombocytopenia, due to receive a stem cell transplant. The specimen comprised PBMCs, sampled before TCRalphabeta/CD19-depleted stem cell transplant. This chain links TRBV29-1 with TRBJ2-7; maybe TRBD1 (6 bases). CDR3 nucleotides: TGCAGCGTTGGTAAAGGGGGCGAGCAGTACTTC. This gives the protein CSVGKGGEQYF.